The 17 T cell receptor beta chains below all came from one sample that was sequenced in a study of vaccination effects on CD4 cells after COVID-19 (dated by TCRdb to between 2021 and 2023). The ViraFEST assay stimulated PBMC with viral peptide pools and then used TCR sequencing to identify antigen-specific CD4+ T cell clonotypes by expansion. After more than 9 days of culture, CD4+ T cells were isolated with the EasySep CD4+ T cell isolation kit. None of the healthy vaccine recipients had a prior SARS-CoV-2 infection, which was confirmed by nucleocapsid antibody tests that came back negative both before and after vaccination. The method was the immunoSEQ multiplex PCR assay. In its TCRdb copy, this immuneACCESS table keeps in-frame sequences only and misses some clones. Where compared with another copy, unresolved V genes explain less than half of these, and the others have no known cause. Across this sample there are around 60,000 clones, with about 72% seen only once. Clones ranked in the top ten supply 2.5% to 3.5% of the sample.

Which antigens these TCRs recognize remains unknown. The input for sequencing was CD4+ T cells from PBMCs cultured with HCoV-NL63 spike peptides, taken before COVID-19 vaccination. Explained via the paper, the cell subset or site label denotes: HCoV-NL63 spike overlapping peptide pool stimulation. These receptors were obtained from a human donor who received a COVID-19 vaccine.

The V call is TRBV6-5, the J call TRBJ1-3; D not certain. The germline CDR1 and CDR2 sequences are MNHEY and SVGAGI. The CDR3 runs 15 residues. V was shortened by 6 bases and J by 0 bases, with 12 bases between the two germline ends. DNA for the CDR3: TGTGCCAGCAGCCTAAGTTGGGGCTCTGGAAACACCATATATTTT. This gives the protein CASSLSWGSGNTIYF.

The chain links TRBV2 to TRBJ1-2; 9 nucleotides align to TRBD1. The trim removed 6 bases at V and 8 bases at J, leaving 7 bases unmatched. Germline values: CDR1 SNHLY, CDR2 FYNNEI. The CDR3 extends over 13 amino acids. CDR3 DNA sequence: TGTGCCAGCAGCACAGGGGGCGCTTTGGGCTACACCTTC. Its translation: CASSTGGALGYTF.

The gene calls are TRBV27 and TRBJ1-1; D ambiguous. CDR3 size: 12 residues. V was cut by 4 bases and J by 8 bases, with 11 bases left in between. Germline values: CDR1 MNHEY, CDR2 SMNVEV (reference sequence). The CDR3, as DNA: TGTGCCAGCAGTTCTTTCGGATCAGAAGCTTTCTTT. Translated: CASSSFGSEAFF.

The chain carries TRBV10-3 and TRBJ2-3, with 7 bases matching TRBD2. The germline CDR1 and CDR2 sequences are ENHRY and SYGVKD. This CDR3 has 16 residues. The CDR3: CAISPQASGGTDTQYF. In DNA, the CDR3 is TGTGCGATCTCCCCCCAGGCTAGCGGTGGCACAGATACGCAGTATTTT.

The rearrangement joins TRBV18 to TRBJ1-6; D ambiguous. The CDR3 runs 14 residues. CDR1 is KGHSH, CDR2 LQKENI, per germline. The ends were cut back, 2 bases at V and 10 bases at J, with 12 bases in the middle. The DNA of the CDR3 is TGTGCCAGCTCACCATCTCTAAGGGAATCACCCCTCCACTTT. Protein product: CASSPSLRESPLHF.

This chain links TRBV5-5 with TRBJ2-7; maybe TRBD1 (6 bases). The CDR3 extends over 14 amino acids. Germline V gene data show CDR1 as SGHKS and CDR2 as YYEKEE (reference sequence). With 5 bases removed from V and 2 bases from J, the gap between germline ends came to 14 bases. CDR3 DNA: TGTGCCAGCAGTTCCGGACAGCGAACCTACGAGCAGTACGTC. The encoded protein is CASSSGQRTYEQYV.

The chain couples TRBV6-6 to TRBJ2-3; a weak D match, TRBD1 (5 bases). V lost 0 bases to trimming and J lost 4 bases, with 11 bases between them. Germline loops: CDR1 MNHNY, CDR2 SVGAGI (reference sequence). The CDR3 length is 15 residues. The CDR3 nucleotides are TGTGCCAGCAGTTACTCGACGGACACCCCAGATACGCAGTATTTT. Residues: CASSYSTDTPDTQYF.

For the CDR3, the DNA is TGTGCCAGCAGCTTGGGGGGCGGATACTATGGCTACACCTTC. As protein: CASSLGGGYYGYTF. V is TRBV7-9 and J is TRBJ1-2; a possible D gene is TRBD1 (6 bases). The CDR3 consists of 14 residues. Germline-derived CDR1 and CDR2 are SEHNR and FQNEAQ (reference sequence). Between the trimmed V and J ends, which lost 3 bases and 3 bases, there was a span of 11 bases. The complete variable domain, with remaining parts taken from reference TRBV7-9 and TRBJ1-2, reads DTGVSQNPRHKITKRGQNVTFRCDPISEHNRLYWYRQTLGQGPEFLTYFQNEAQLEKSRLLSDRFSAERPKGSFSTLEIQRTEQGDSAMYLCASSLGGGYYGYTFGSGTRLTVV.

J is TRBJ2-5 and V is TRBV5-1; a weak D match, TRBD2 (7 bases). Trimming stripped 7 bases from V and 5 bases from J, with 18 bases between. CDR1 is SGHRS, CDR2 YFSETQ, per germline. This CDR3 region has 14 residues. CDR3 protein: CASERSGGGETQYF. The CDR3 region has the DNA TGCGCCAGCGAAAGGTCGGGGGGCGGGGAGACCCAGTACTTC.

The chain joins TRBV21-1 to TRBJ2-1; the D segment call TRBD1 is taken from the table without a DNA check. TRBV21-1 is annotated as a pseudogene. This CDR3 region has 13 residues. The CDR3 DNA is TGTGCCAGCAGCAAACAGGATTACAATGAGCAGTTCTTC. This encodes CASSKQDYNEQFF.

This clone appeared a few times. The CDR3 region is CASSLAAGHGEKLFF. The CDR3 DNA reads as TGCGCCAGCAGCTTGGCCGCGGGACACGGCGAAAAACTGTTTTTT. V and J are TRBV5-1 and TRBJ1-4, with D perhaps TRBD1 (6 bases). V was clipped by 0 bases and J by 8 bases, with 14 bases between them. Per the germline V gene, CDR1 is SGHRS and CDR2 is YFSETQ. The CDR3 covers 15 residues.

This chain connects TRBV5-4 to TRBJ2-5; TRBD2 aligns across 14 bases. Germline assignment: CDR1 SGHNT and CDR2 YYREEE (reference sequence). The CDR3 runs to 17 residues. V shed 0 bases and J 5 bases; nucleotides not matched to a gene: 6. DNA for the CDR3: TGTGCCAGCAGCTTGGCCGGGACTAGCGGGAGTAGGGAGACCCAGTACTTC. Translating gives CASSLAGTSGSRETQYF.

The genes are TRBV7-2 and TRBJ1-2; TRBD1 aligns across 7 bases. Germline V gives CDR1 SGHTA, CDR2 FQGNSA. After removal of 5 bases from V and 6 bases from J, the junction contained 12 bases not matched to a gene. The CDR3 contains 15 residues. The CDR3 nucleotides read TGTGCCAGCAGCCGGCGACAGGGTGGATCGGATGGCTACACCTTC. Its protein is CASSRRQGGSDGYTF. The full variable domain, rest sourced from reference TRBV7-2 and TRBJ1-2, is GAGVSQSPSNKVTEKGKDVELRCDPISGHTALYWYRQSLGQGLEFLIYFQGNSAPDKSGLPSDRFSAERTGGSVSTLTIQRTQQEDSAVYLCASSRRQGGSDGYTFGSGTRLTVV.

The V gene is TRBV10-1, the J gene TRBJ2-5, with 7 bases lining up with TRBD1. This CDR3 has 16 residues. The V and J ends lost 0 bases and 5 bases, in that order; junction bases with no gene match: 9. Germline V CDR1 and CDR2: WNHNN, SYGVQD (reference sequence). In DNA form, the CDR3 reads TGCGCCAGCAGTGAGTCCTCAGGGGGAAGGAGGGAGACCCAGTACTTC. This gives the protein CASSESSGGRRETQYF.

V and J are TRBV18 and TRBJ2-6; the match to TRBD1 covers 9 bases. The V and J ends lost 5 bases and 4 bases, in that order; junction bases with no gene match: 6. Germline CDR1 KGHSH, CDR2 LQKENI. The CDR3 runs 16 residues. The DNA for the CDR3 is TGTGCCAGCTCAGGGACAGGGACTTGGGGGGCCAACGTCCTGACTTTC. This gives the protein CASSGTGTWGANVLTF.

The V and J genes are TRBV24-1 and TRBJ2-3, with a possible D match to TRBD2 (6 bases). Germline CDR1 KGHDR, CDR2 SFDVKD. The CDR3 covers 14 residues. Between the trimmed V and J ends, which lost 4 bases and 11 bases, there was a span of 18 bases. The CDR3 here is CATSDPPTRPEQYF. The CDR3 DNA is TGTGCCACCAGTGACCCACCGACTAGGCCGGAGCAGTATTTT.

This chain joins TRBV7-7 and TRBJ2-2, with D maybe TRBD1 (5 bases). V lost 3 bases and J 6 bases, leaving 14 bases between the germline ends. Germline V lookup: CDR1 SSHAT, CDR2 FNYEAQ (reference sequence). The CDR3 extends over 15 amino acids. The CDR3 loop reads CASSFQGVAAGELFF. In DNA, the CDR3 is TGTGCCAGCAGCTTTCAAGGGGTGGCGGCCGGGGAGCTGTTTTTT.